This entry lists 29 T cell receptor beta chains sequenced from one sample in a study of blood T cells in healthy people across ages. Through a sample-barcoded 5' primer and a J-beta primer mix, a second PCR was run for 7 to 11 cycles. TCRdb reprocessed the 5' RACE reads via MiXCR and lists one record per CDR3 protein. The sample has approximately 490,000 distinct CDR3 sequences, about 25% seen once. This sample was shared with a second study, whose subject was T cells of mothers and their children.

The sequenced sample consisted of blood. The receptors shown here come from a boy younger than 18 in good health.

This clonotype showed up just a few times. This chain joins TRBV7-9 and TRBJ1-4; D is uncertain. Deletions cut 4 bases from V and 8 bases from J, with 11 bases between. The germline CDR1 and CDR2 sequences are SEHNR and FQNEAQ (reference sequence). The CDR3 is made up of 13 amino acids. The CDR3 reads CASSSPYREKLFF. In DNA form, the CDR3 reads TGTGCCAGCAGCTCACCCTACCGGGAAAAACTGTTTTTT.

The V and J genes are TRBV7-2 and TRBJ1-2; D call uncertain. CDR1 is SGHTA, CDR2 FQGNSA, per germline. V lost 1 base and J lost 5, with 11 bases in between. CDR3 size: 14 residues. The CDR3 sequence is CASSLEPNGYGYTF. CDR3 nucleotides: TGTGCCAGCAGCTTAGAACCGAATGGGTATGGCTACACCTTC.

This clonotype occurred a few times. The V call is TRBV7-2, the J call TRBJ1-4, with 7 bases matching TRBD1. Trimming cost V 3 bases and J 5 bases; bases outside gene matches: 3. The CDR3 totals 14 residues. Germline assignment: CDR1 SGHTA and CDR2 FQGNSA. The CDR3: CASSFQGVNEKLFF. CDR3 in DNA: TGTGCCAGCAGCTTTCAGGGGGTGAATGAAAAACTGTTTTTT.

This clonotype was detected a few times. The chain uses TRBV12-3 or TRBV12-4 and TRBJ2-3; 12 bases align to TRBD2. CDR3 length: 19 residues. The V segment lost 6 bases and the J segment 5 bases; nucleotides outside the gene matches: 18. The CDR3 coding sequence is TGTGCCAGCAGCGACCTCGCGGCTAGCGGGAGGGTAGTGGTAGATACGCAGTATTTT. The encoded protein is CASSDLAASGRVVVDTQYF.

This clonotype turned up a few times. The V and J genes are TRBV7-9 and TRBJ1-4; D ambiguous. V was clipped by 5 bases and J by 8 bases, with 15 bases between them. The CDR3 is 14 amino acids. Looked up from germline, CDR1 is SEHNR and CDR2 is FQNEAQ (reference sequence). In nucleotides, the CDR3 is TGTGCCAGCAGCAATCGACGGCTTACCGAAAAACTGTTTTTT. Its protein is CASSNRRLTEKLFF.

The chain has TRBV27 and TRBJ1-6; D not certain. The germline V gene has CDR1 MNHEY and CDR2 SMNVEV (reference sequence). The CDR3 consists of 15 residues. Trimming shortened V by 6 bases and J by 2 bases, and 11 bases separated the two germline ends. This CDR3 is CASSRKSPYNSPLHF. DNA for the CDR3: TGTGCCAGCAGCCGAAAGAGCCCCTATAATTCACCCCTCCACTTT.

In its sample, this clonotype was seen a few times. V gene TRBV4-3 combines with J gene TRBJ2-1; possible D gene TRBD2, 6 bases. Between the trimmed V and J ends, which lost 1 base and 4 bases, there was a span of 11 bases. Germline loops: CDR1 LGHNA, CDR2 YSLEER. The CDR3 has 15 amino acids. CDR3 in DNA: TGCGCCAGCAGCCAAGGTTGGGGAGGTTACAATGAGCAGTTCTTC. Amino acids: CASSQGWGGYNEQFF.

The sample holds a few counts of this clonotype. The V and J genes are TRBV7-9 and TRBJ1-4; 7 bases line up with TRBD1. With V trimmed by 5 bases and J by 14 bases, 17 bases remained unmatched. Per germline, CDR1 SEHNR and CDR2 FQNEAQ (reference sequence). The CDR3 totals 15 residues. The CDR3 sequence is CASSPGRGGDERLFF. In DNA, the CDR3 is TGTGCCAGCAGCCCTGGACGAGGGGGCGATGAAAGGCTGTTTTTT. Full variable domain (missing parts from reference TRBV7-9 and TRBJ1-4): DTGVSQNPRHKITKRGQNVTFRCDPISEHNRLYWYRQTLGQGPEFLTYFQNEAQLEKSRLLSDRFSAERPKGSFSTLEIQRTEQGDSAMYLCASSPGRGGDERLFFGSGTQLSVL.

This clonotype appeared a few times. The V gene is TRBV20-1, the J gene TRBJ2-2; D might be TRBD1 (6 bases). Per the germline V gene, CDR1 is DFQATT and CDR2 is SNEGSKA (reference sequence). This CDR3 is 13 amino acids long. Trimming left V 0 bases short and J 5 bases short, with 7 bases between. This CDR3 is CSARDQGTGELFF. The CDR3 bases are TGCAGTGCTAGAGATCAGGGGACCGGGGAGCTGTTTTTT.

In regard to this clonotype: A junction boundary mismatches the germline segment, possibly from a read error. The chain couples TRBV7-9 to TRBJ2-5; D is tentatively TRBD1 or TRBD2 (6 bases each). Germline V gene sequence: CDR1 SEHNR, CDR2 FQNEAQ (reference sequence). This CDR3 is 16 amino acids long. CDR3 nucleotide sequence: TGTGCCAGCAGCCTCTGGCAGCGCCCGGAGGGGGAGACCCAGCACTTC. Protein product: CASSLWQRPEGETQHF. Full variable domain (missing parts from reference TRBV7-9 and TRBJ2-5): DTGVSQNPRHKITKRGQNVTFRCDPISEHNRLYWYRQTLGQGPEFLTYFQNEAQLEKSRLLSDRFSAERPKGSFSTLEIQRTEQGDSAMYLCASSLWQRPEGETQHFGPGTRLLVL.

Only a few counts were recorded for this clonotype. The CDR3 sequence is CASSPGLAGFGTQYF. CDR3 bases: TGTGCCAGCAGCCCTGGACTAGCGGGGTTCGGTACGCAGTATTTT. V usage is TRBV7-3 and J usage is TRBJ2-3; 12 bases line up with TRBD2. The CDR3 is 15 amino acids. J gave up 8 bases and V 5 bases, and 8 bases lay outside the gene matches. Germline CDR1 and CDR2: SGHTA and FQGTGA.

The genes are TRBV12-3 or TRBV12-4 and TRBJ2-5; the match to TRBD1 covers 9 bases. V trimming: 7 bases; J trimming: 4 bases; junction bases outside the gene matches: 10. The CDR3 spans 15 residues. As DNA, the CDR3 is TGTGCCAGCAATCGAAACAGGGGGCTAAGAGAGACCCAGTACTTC. It translates to CASNRNRGLRETQYF.

This chain uses TRBV7-2 with TRBJ1-1; unclear D gene. There are 13 residues in the CDR3. Germline CDR1 and CDR2: SGHTA and FQGNSA. V lost 1 base, J lost 11 bases, and 14 bases lay in between. Written as DNA, the CDR3 is TGTGCCAGCAGCTTAGAAGGCTTCCGAAGGGCTTTCTTT. Translation gives CASSLEGFRRAFF.

This clonotype was detected only a few times. This chain uses TRBV27 with TRBJ2-5, with D perhaps assigned TRBD1 or TRBD2 (5 bases each). CDR1 and CDR2 (germline): MNHEY, SMNVEV (reference sequence). V was clipped by 3 bases and J by 7 bases, with 9 bases between them. This CDR3 comprises 12 residues. This CDR3 is CASSFVGGTQYF. DNA for the CDR3: TGTGCCAGCAGTTTTGTTGGGGGGACCCAGTACTTC.

This clonotype was seen many times. This chain joins TRBV28 and TRBJ2-5, with 8 bases fitting TRBD1. The CDR3 runs 16 residues. Germline-derived CDR1 and CDR2 are MDHEN and SYDVKM. Trimming removed 6 bases from V and 5 bases from J; junction bases left unmatched: 14. The CDR3: CASRTPPTGVGETQYF. In DNA form, the CDR3 reads TGTGCCAGCAGAACACCCCCGACAGGGGTTGGGGAGACCCAGTACTTC.

The gene calls are TRBV10-3 and TRBJ2-1; TRBD2 matches 10 bases. V lost 2 bases, J lost 6 bases, and 10 bases stayed unmatched. Per germline, CDR1 ENHRY and CDR2 SYGVKD. The CDR3 is made up of 17 amino acids. CDR3 DNA: TGTGCCATCAGTGAGGTTGCGGTAGCGGGAGGTTCCAATGAGCAGTTCTTC. Its protein product is CAISEVAVAGGSNEQFF.

The rearrangement joins TRBV3-1 to TRBJ2-3; TRBD2 agrees at 11 bases. The ends lost 1 base at V and 0 bases at J; junction bases unmatched: 9. From germline, CDR1 is LGHDT and CDR2 YNNKEL (reference sequence). This CDR3 region has 19 residues. CDR3 nucleotide sequence: TGTGCCAGCAGCCAAGTCGGGGGGACTAGCGGAATCAGCACAGATACGCAGTATTTT. Translation gives CASSQVGGTSGISTDTQYF.

The rearrangement uses TRBV4-3 and TRBJ2-3, with TRBD2 matching over 9 bases. This CDR3 region has 16 residues. The J segment lost 9 bases and the V segment lost 0 bases, leaving 10 bases of the junction unmatched. Germline V gene sequence: CDR1 LGHNA, CDR2 YSLEER. The CDR3 here is CASSQDDTSGPLTQYF. The DNA for the CDR3 is TGCGCCAGCAGCCAAGATGATACTAGCGGGCCCCTGACGCAGTATTTT.

Details on this clonotype: Since no conserved phenylalanine or tryptophan closes the CDR3, a read error is the likely cause. No DNA is shown, since the ends of the CDR3 on it are uncertain; the CDR3 is the one TCRdb lists. The rearrangement joins TRBV7-2 to TRBJ2-7; the table's D gene call, TRBD2, was not cross checked with the DNA. With termini counted, the CDR3 has 13 amino acids. Germline CDR1 SGHTA, CDR2 FQGNSA. The CDR3 here is CATQKTSGGGFEA.

This clonotype was found a few times. The CDR3 region is CASSSIHVTQYF. The CDR3 coding sequence is TGTGCCAGCAGTTCAATCCACGTGACCCAGTACTTC. V and J are TRBV6-2 or TRBV6-3 and TRBJ2-5; D is undetermined. V lost 4 bases, J lost 7 bases, and 10 bases lay in between. The CDR3 has 12 amino acids. Germline CDR1 and CDR2: MNHEY and SVGEGT.

This clonotype was seen at least ten times. The chain joins TRBV7-3 to TRBJ1-4; D is possibly TRBD1 (6 bases). This CDR3 contains 16 residues. Germline CDR1 SGHTA, CDR2 FQGTGA. The germline V and J ends were trimmed by 5 bases and 2 bases, with 15 bases remaining between them. Here the CDR3 reads CASSVESGATNEKLFF. CDR3 bases: TGTGCCAGCAGCGTTGAATCGGGGGCGACTAATGAAAAACTGTTTTTT. The complete variable domain, with remaining parts taken from reference TRBV7-3 and TRBJ1-4, reads GAGVSQTPSNKVTEKGKYVELRCDPISGHTALYWYRQSLGQGPEFLIYFQGTGAADDSGLPNDRFFAVRPEGSVSTLKIQRTERGDSAVYLCASSVESGATNEKLFFGSGTQLSVL.

This clonotype was detected a few times. This sequence joins TRBV20-1 and TRBJ2-1, with 7 bases fitting TRBD2. V was clipped by 5 bases and J by 0 bases; unmatched bases: 13. The CDR3 spans 17 residues. Germline CDR1 DFQATT, CDR2 SNEGSKA (reference sequence). The CDR3 DNA reads TGCAGTGCTCCTACCCTCTCTGGCGGGAGCTCCTACAATGAGCAGTTCTTC. It is translated as CSAPTLSGGSSYNEQFF.

This clonotype has only a few counts. The rearrangement joins TRBV15 to TRBJ2-5; D is unresolved. From germline, CDR1 is LNHNV and CDR2 YYDKDF (reference sequence). V lost 3 bases, J lost 7 bases, and 3 bases lay in between. The CDR3 covers 10 residues. The CDR3 DNA is TGTGCCACCAGCAGCGGGACCCAGTACTTC. Encoded protein: CATSSGTQYF.

The J gene is TRBJ1-2, the V gene TRBV6-1; TRBD1 matches 9 bases. Germline lookup yields CDR1 MNHNS and CDR2 SASEGT. This CDR3 is built from 11 residues. After removal of 8 bases from V and 7 bases from J, the junction contained 2 bases not matched to a gene. Here the CDR3 DNA reads TGTGCCAGCGGGACAGGGCCTGGCTACACCTTC. Translation: CASGTGPGYTF.

The V call is TRBV4-1, the J call TRBJ1-2; D unresolved. The ends were cut back, 1 base at V and 0 bases at J, with 6 bases in the middle. The CDR3 runs to 14 residues. Germline CDR1 reads MGHRA; CDR2 reads YSYEKL. CDR3 loop: CASSQGQANYGYTF. The CDR3 nucleotides are TGCGCCAGCAGCCAAGGACAAGCTAACTATGGCTACACCTTC.

This clonotype was picked up a small number of times. Compared with germline, one end of the junction differs, possibly owing to a read error. The chain employs TRBV7-2 and TRBJ2-5; maybe TRBD1 (7 bases). Germline CDR1 is SGHTA and CDR2 is FQGNSA. The CDR3 runs 12 residues. The CDR3 coding sequence is TGTGCCAGCAGCTTACAGGGGGGTGAGGAGTTCTTC. It encodes CASSLQGGEEFF.

The rearrangement uses TRBV28 and TRBJ2-2; 10 bases map to TRBD2. This CDR3 has 19 amino acids. CDR1 and CDR2 (germline): MDHEN, SYDVKM. The J segment lost 2 bases and the V segment lost 2 bases, leaving 11 bases of the junction unmatched. The CDR3 spells CASSLRLAGAFPNTGELFF. Written as DNA, the CDR3 is TGTGCCAGCAGTTTACGGCTAGCGGGGGCCTTTCCAAACACCGGGGAGCTGTTTTTT.

In its sample, this clonotype was seen many times. The chain carries TRBV7-2 and TRBJ2-7; 9 bases agree with TRBD1. The germline V gene has CDR1 SGHTA and CDR2 FQGNSA. The CDR3 totals 14 residues. J gave up 2 bases and V 4 bases, and 3 bases lay outside the gene matches. The CDR3 region has the DNA TGTGCCAGCAGCTGGGGACAGGGTACCTACGAGCAGTACTTC. As protein: CASSWGQGTYEQYF.

This clonotype occurred a few times. V gene TRBV4-3 combines with J gene TRBJ2-5, with D possibly matching TRBD1 (6 bases). CDR3 length equals 17 residues. Trimming took off 5 bases at V and 2 bases at J, with 21 bases between the two ends. Germline assignment: CDR1 LGHNA and CDR2 YSLEER. Here the CDR3 DNA reads TGCGCCAGCAGCGCCGGCATTTATAGGGACACACAAGAGACCCAGTACTTC. As protein: CASSAGIYRDTQETQYF.